Following are 14 T cell receptor beta chains from one sample sequenced in a study of T cell responses to AZD1222 COVID-19 vaccine. The data were produced by immunoSEQ multiplex PCR, yet TCRdb's version contains in-frame clones alone and is incomplete. Among some 130,000 clones listed, around 90% were seen once. The sample in question was peripheral blood, obtained 28 days after the second AZD1222 dose. Every receptor here comes from an adult who received the AZD1222 COVID-19 vaccine.

A remark on this clone: Other DNA sequences within the sample encode an identical CDR3. The chain couples TRBV11-2 to TRBJ1-1, with D possibly matching TRBD1 (5 bases). Germline V gives CDR1 SGHAT, CDR2 FQNNGV. This CDR3 spans 14 amino acids. V was shortened by 1 base and J by 3 bases, with 9 bases between the two germline ends. CDR3 residues: CASSLVGGDTEAFF. DNA for the CDR3: TGTGCCAGCAGCTTAGTGGGAGGGGACACTGAAGCTTTCTTT. Complete variable domain (other parts from reference TRBV11-2 and TRBJ1-1): EAGVAQSPRYKIIEKRQSVAFWCNPISGHATLYWYQQILGQGPKLLIQFQNNGVVDDSQLPKDRFSAERLKGVDSTLKIQPAKLEDSAVYLCASSLVGGDTEAFFGQGTRLTVV.

The CDR3 DNA reads as TGTGCCTGTGTCCGACAGGGGGGAGGCACTGAAGCTTTCTTT. Translation: CACVRQGGGTEAFF. The chain recombines TRBV30 with TRBJ1-1; 9 nucleotides align to TRBD1. Germline CDR1 is GTSNPN and CDR2 is SVGIG (reference sequence). V trimming: 6 bases; J trimming: 4 bases; junction bases outside the gene matches: 9. The CDR3 extends over 14 amino acids.

The CDR3 region has the DNA TGTGCCAGCAGCTTGGGGCAGGGGGAAAAGGGTACCTACGAGCAGTACTTC. This gives the protein CASSLGQGEKGTYEQYF. The chain recombines TRBV5-6 with TRBJ2-7; TRBD1 matches 7 bases. This CDR3 contains 17 residues. V was pared by 0 bases and J by 2 bases, with 11 bases of the junction left unmatched. Germline CDR1 reads SGHDT; CDR2 reads YYEEEE.

J is TRBJ1-3 and V is TRBV19; D unresolved. Germline values: CDR1 LNHDA, CDR2 SQIVND (reference sequence). Trimming pared 5 bases from V and 0 bases from J, leaving 14 bases between. This CDR3 spans 16 amino acids. The CDR3 sequence is CASSSIDASSGNTIYF. In nucleotides, the CDR3 is TGTGCCAGTAGTTCGATCGACGCAAGCTCTGGAAACACCATATATTTT. The variable domain in full, completed from reference TRBV19 and TRBJ1-3, reads DGGITQSPKYLFRKEGQNVTLSCEQNLNHDAMYWYRQDPGQGLRLIYYSQIVNDFQKGDIAEGYSVSREKKESFPLTVTSAQKNPTAFYLCASSSIDASSGNTIYFGEGSWLTVV.

The CDR3 reads CASSFDGLNSPLHF. The CDR3 DNA reads TGTGCCAGCAGCTTTGACGGGCTCAATTCACCCCTCCACTTT. The rearrangement uses TRBV7-2 and TRBJ1-6; D unresolved. The CDR3 is made up of 14 amino acids. Trimming pared 3 bases from V and 7 bases from J, leaving 10 bases between. Per germline, CDR1 SGHTA and CDR2 FQGNSA.

This chain joins TRBV28 and TRBJ2-7; tentatively, D is TRBD2 (6 bases). Germline V gives CDR1 MDHEN, CDR2 SYDVKM. This CDR3 has 13 residues. Trimming removed 7 bases at V and 6 bases at J, with 16 bases between. DNA for the CDR3: TGTGCCAGCACCCCGCGGGGTCCCCCCGAGCAGTACTTC. It encodes CASTPRGPPEQYF.

This chain uses TRBV27 with TRBJ2-3; D might be TRBD1 (6 bases). V dropped 5 bases and J dropped 0 bases, with 9 bases sitting between them. This CDR3 contains 14 residues. The germline gives CDR1 MNHEY, CDR2 SMNVEV (reference sequence). The DNA of the CDR3 is TGTGCCAGCAGTACAGGGTCTAGCACAGATACGCAGTATTTT. Translated: CASSTGSSTDTQYF.

This clone was recorded once. The chain couples TRBV9 to TRBJ2-2; D ambiguous. The CDR3 runs 16 residues. V dropped 4 bases and J dropped 1 base, with 14 bases sitting between them. CDR1 and CDR2 (germline): SGDLS, YYNGEE. The CDR3 sequence is CASSYRPERNTGELFF. In DNA form, the CDR3 reads TGTGCCAGCAGCTACCGACCCGAACGGAACACCGGGGAGCTGTTTTTT.

Comment on this clone: Distinct nucleotide sequences in the sample also encode this CDR3. The chain is built from TRBV30 and TRBJ2-5, with D uncertain. This CDR3 has 11 residues. CDR1 and CDR2 from the germline V gene are GTSNPN and SVGIG (reference sequence). The V end was cut by 0 bases, the J end by 4 bases, with 3 bases between. The CDR3 DNA sequence: TGTGCCTGGAGTGTAGGAGAGACCCAGTACTTC. Protein product: CAWSVGETQYF.

This sequence joins TRBV28 and TRBJ1-2; 7 nucleotides match TRBD1. The CDR3 contains 14 residues. J lost 4 bases, V lost 6 bases, and 8 bases had no gene match. CDR1 and CDR2 (germline): MDHEN, SYDVKM. Here the CDR3 DNA reads TGTGCCAGCAGGGCAGGGGGACCGTCCTATGGCTACACCTTC. Translated: CASRAGGPSYGYTF.

In its sample, this clone was seen once. This chain joins TRBV7-8 and TRBJ2-1; 7 bases are a match to TRBD2. Germline CDR1 reads SGHVS; CDR2 reads FQNEAQ. The length of the CDR3 is 13 residues. With 3 bases clipped from V and 9 bases from J, the junction kept 5 bases outside the gene matches. CDR3 DNA: TGTGCCAGCAGCTTGCCTAGCGGCATTGAGCAGTTCTTC. Residues: CASSLPSGIEQFF. The full variable domain, with the rest looked up from reference TRBV7-8 and TRBJ2-1, is GAGVSQSPRYKVAKRGQDVALRCDPISGHVSLFWYQQALGQGPEFLTYFQNEAQLDKSGLPSDRFFAERPEGSVSTLKIQRTQQEDSAVYLCASSLPSGIEQFFGPGTRLTVL.

This chain links TRBV6-5 with TRBJ1-4; D unresolved. Trimming pared 2 bases from V and 10 bases from J, leaving 8 bases between. Germline V gives CDR1 MNHEY, CDR2 SVGAGI. The CDR3 is 12 residues long. The CDR3 sequence is CASSYRLGKLFF. The CDR3 nucleotides are TGTGCCAGCAGTTACAGGCTGGGAAAACTGTTTTTT.

The V call is TRBV19, the J call TRBJ2-7; 8 bases line up with TRBD1. Germline V lookup: CDR1 LNHDA, CDR2 SQIVND (reference sequence). V was pared by 6 bases and J by 4 bases, with 11 bases of the junction left unmatched. This CDR3 has 15 residues. CDR3 loop: CASRPQDRDSYEQYF. For the CDR3, the DNA is TGTGCCAGTAGACCTCAGGACAGGGACAGTTACGAGCAGTACTTC.

The chain combines TRBV9 with TRBJ2-1, with TRBD1 matching 8 bases. This CDR3 region has 16 residues. J lost 5 bases, V lost 1 base, and 8 bases had no gene match. Germline V CDR1 and CDR2: SGDLS, YYNGEE. The CDR3 DNA is TGTGCCAGCAGCGTACCCAGGGGGCGCGGAGACAATGAGCAGTTCTTC. Translation gives CASSVPRGRGDNEQFF.